This TCR beta chain was captured by sequencing in a study of shared clonotypes between healthy human individuals. About the study: CD4 naive and CD4 memory each took three plates per donor, while CD8 naive took two and CD8 memory one. General study findings and limits: Compared with memory subsets, naive subsets generally had larger estimated richness.

Each cell subset's genomic DNA was divided evenly among several immunoSEQ plates. Assay used: immunoSEQ multiplex PCR; TCRdb lists only in-frame clones, some missing. This table has 2 million to 2.5 million clones, around 93% appearing once. The CDR3 spans 15 residues. Trimming pared 0 bases from V and 1 base from J, leaving 10 bases between. Germline V lookup: CDR1 SGDLS, CDR2 YYNGEE. In regard to this clone: Its target is unknown.

The study drew all its donors from Caucasian adults living in Nashville, Tennessee. The material sequenced was naive CD4+ T cells from PBMCs. Subset in this sample: CD45RA+ positively selected. The V call is TRBV9, the J call TRBJ1-1; D is uncertain. The clonotype was recovered from a man aged 18-30 years in good health. Some clones in this sample may be carry-over from other donors' samples. The CDR3 here is CASSVGPMGNTEAFF. As DNA, the CDR3 is TGTGCCAGCAGCGTAGGACCGATGGGGAACACTGAAGCTTTCTTT.